This T cell receptor beta chain stems from a study of T cell repertoires in cytomegalovirus infection. TCRdb re-derived calls from the reads in MiXCR, one entry per CDR3 protein. This table holds fewer than 700,000 distinct CDR3 sequences, approximately 24% found once. The CDR3 loop spans 14 amino acids. The V end lost 5 bases, the J end lost 4 bases, and 12 bases lay between the germline ends. From germline, CDR1 is SGHVT and CDR2 SQSDAQ. This sequence originates from a human donor in good health (CMV status not recorded). Some clones in this sample may be carry-over from other donors' samples. The rearrangement uses TRBV7-4 and TRBJ1-5, with D hard to call. Input material: CD8+ T cells from PBMCs. The CDR3 region has the DNA TGTGCCAGCAGCCCGGAGGGCCTTAATCAGCCCCAGCATTTT. Translating gives CASSPEGLNQPQHF.